This TCR beta chain emerged from a study of cytomegalovirus exposure and HLA in healthy donors. PCR used 60 Vbeta primers and 13 Jbeta primers. Original analysis: In a later analysis, the count reached 74 million or so unique TCR beta chains, with roughly 9.9 million shared. TCRdb's table, derived via immunoSEQ multiplex PCR, lists solely in-frame clones and lacks some. That table is the source of V, J and clone size, and D and trimming were worked out from the DNA. The table has some 97,000 clones, around 80% seen once. Germline V gene data show CDR1 as LNHDA and CDR2 as SQIVND (reference sequence). J was trimmed by 6 bases and V by 4 bases; bases with no gene match: 3. The CDR3 sequence is 13 residues long. By proportion, this clone is medium-sized. In the same sample, other DNA sequences code for this CDR3.

The TCR sequence derives from a female donor in good health and CMV-seropositive. The chain is built from TRBV19 and TRBJ2-3, with 8 bases that match TRBD2. The specimen was PBMCs. This CDR3 reads CASSNGGADTQYF. The CDR3, as DNA: TGTGCCAGTAGTAACGGGGGGGCCGATACGCAGTATTTT.